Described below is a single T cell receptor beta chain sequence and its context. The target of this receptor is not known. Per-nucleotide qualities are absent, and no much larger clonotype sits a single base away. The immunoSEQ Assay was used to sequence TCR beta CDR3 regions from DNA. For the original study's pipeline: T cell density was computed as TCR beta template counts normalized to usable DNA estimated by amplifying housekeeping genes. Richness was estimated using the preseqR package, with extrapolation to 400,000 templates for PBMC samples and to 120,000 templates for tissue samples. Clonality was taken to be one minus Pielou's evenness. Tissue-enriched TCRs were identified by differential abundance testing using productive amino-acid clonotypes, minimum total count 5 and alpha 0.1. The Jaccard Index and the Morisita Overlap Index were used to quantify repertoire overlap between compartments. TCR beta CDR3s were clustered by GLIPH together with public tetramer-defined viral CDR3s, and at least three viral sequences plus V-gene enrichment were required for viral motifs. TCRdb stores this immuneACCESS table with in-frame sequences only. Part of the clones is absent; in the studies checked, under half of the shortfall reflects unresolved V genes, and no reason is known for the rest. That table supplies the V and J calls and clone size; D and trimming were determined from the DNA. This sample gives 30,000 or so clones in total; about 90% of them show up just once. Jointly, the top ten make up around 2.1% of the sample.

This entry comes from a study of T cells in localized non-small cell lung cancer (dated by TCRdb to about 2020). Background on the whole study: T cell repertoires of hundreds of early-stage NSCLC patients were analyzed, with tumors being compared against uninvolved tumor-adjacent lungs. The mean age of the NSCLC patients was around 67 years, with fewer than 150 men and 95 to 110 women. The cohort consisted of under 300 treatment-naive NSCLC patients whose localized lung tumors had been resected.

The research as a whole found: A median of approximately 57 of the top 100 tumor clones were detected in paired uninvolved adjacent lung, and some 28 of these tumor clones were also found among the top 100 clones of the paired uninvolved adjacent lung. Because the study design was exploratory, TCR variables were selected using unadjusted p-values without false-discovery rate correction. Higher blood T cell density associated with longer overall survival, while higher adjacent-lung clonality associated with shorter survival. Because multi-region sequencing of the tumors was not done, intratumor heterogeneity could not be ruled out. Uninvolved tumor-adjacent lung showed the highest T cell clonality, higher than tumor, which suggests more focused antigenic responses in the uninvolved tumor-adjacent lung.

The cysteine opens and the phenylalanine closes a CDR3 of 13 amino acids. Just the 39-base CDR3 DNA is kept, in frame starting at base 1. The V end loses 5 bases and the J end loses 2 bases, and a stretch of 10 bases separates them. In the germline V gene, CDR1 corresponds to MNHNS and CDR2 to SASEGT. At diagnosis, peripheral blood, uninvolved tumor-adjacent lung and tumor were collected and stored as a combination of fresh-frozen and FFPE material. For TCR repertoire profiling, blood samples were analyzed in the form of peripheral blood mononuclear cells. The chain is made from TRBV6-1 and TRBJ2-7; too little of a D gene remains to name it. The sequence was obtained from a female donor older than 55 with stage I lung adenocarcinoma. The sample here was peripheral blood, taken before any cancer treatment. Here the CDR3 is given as CASSLRATYEQYF. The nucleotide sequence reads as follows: TGTGCCAGCAGTTTGCGAGCTACCTACGAGCAGTACTTC.